This is a list of T cell receptor beta chains from one sample in a study of technical replicates of blood from a few donors. Only in-frame clones appear in the TCRdb table, and some are missing; sequencing was by immunoSEQ multiplex PCR. This sample has some 87,000 clones, with approximately 96% found just once. Specimen: T cells isolated from PBMCs. These receptors were obtained from a human donor in good health. Each CDR3 is given with its conserved first and last residue. The order of the fields is D gene, V gene, clone size, J gene, CDR3 protein, CDR3 DNA. A D gene is named only where the DNA matches it firmly. Clone size is stated in some rows and not others, as once, few, many or a class when expanded.

D gene: .
V gene: TRBV30
clone size: .
J gene: TRBJ1-5
CDR3 protein: CAWSAGPSNQPQHF
CDR3 DNA: TGTGCCTGGAGTGCAGGGCCCAGCAATCAGCCCCAGCATTTT

D gene: .
V gene: TRBV5-6
clone size: .
J gene: TRBJ1-2
CDR3 protein: CASSPTSSLKTDGYTF
CDR3 DNA: TGTGCCAGCAGCCCGACTTCGAGCCTTAAGACGGATGGCTACACCTTC

D gene: TRBD1
V gene: TRBV6-6
clone size: .
J gene: TRBJ1-1
CDR3 protein: CASSREQGATNTEAFF
CDR3 DNA: TGTGCCAGCAGCCGAGAACAGGGGGCTACGAACACTGAAGCTTTCTTT

D gene: TRBD1
V gene: TRBV19
clone size: .
J gene: TRBJ1-1
CDR3 protein: CASTGTGGMGTEAFF
CDR3 DNA: TGTGCCAGTACTGGGACAGGGGGCATGGGAACTGAAGCTTTCTTT

D gene: .
V gene: TRBV4-3
clone size: .
J gene: TRBJ1-2
CDR3 protein: CASSQLEGLKGYTF
CDR3 DNA: TGCGCCAGCAGCCAGCTCGAGGGTCTGAAAGGCTACACCTTC

D gene: TRBD2
V gene: TRBV7-3
clone size: .
J gene: TRBJ2-5
CDR3 protein: CASSLGGEGTQYF
CDR3 DNA: TGTGCCAGCAGCTTAGGCGGGGAGGGGACCCAGTACTTC

D gene: TRBD1
V gene: TRBV5-8
clone size: .
J gene: TRBJ2-2
CDR3 protein: CASSRDRGTGELFF
CDR3 DNA: TGTGCCAGCAGCCGGGACAGGGGTACCGGGGAGCTGTTTTTT

D gene: TRBD2
V gene: TRBV9
clone size: once
J gene: TRBJ2-1
CDR3 protein: CASSLGLAGGAGNNEQFF
CDR3 DNA: TGTGCCAGCAGCCTCGGACTAGCGGGAGGGGCTGGAAACAATGAGCAGTTCTTC

D gene: .
V gene: TRBV7-9
clone size: .
J gene: TRBJ1-4
CDR3 protein: CASSLGLSTNEKLFF
CDR3 DNA: TGTGCCAGCAGCTTAGGGCTTTCAACTAATGAAAAACTGTTTTTT

D gene: .
V gene: TRBV6-5
clone size: .
J gene: TRBJ2-5
CDR3 protein: CASSYSKMEETQYF
CDR3 DNA: TGTGCCAGCAGTTACTCTAAGATGGAGGAGACCCAGTACTTC

D gene: TRBD2
V gene: TRBV6-5
clone size: .
J gene: TRBJ2-1
CDR3 protein: CASSYQAGEGHEQFF
CDR3 DNA: TGTGCCAGCAGTTACCAGGCGGGAGAGGGCCACGAGCAGTTCTTC

D gene: TRBD1
V gene: TRBV5-1
clone size: .
J gene: TRBJ2-7
CDR3 protein: CASSALRDRGYEQYF
CDR3 DNA: TGCGCCAGCAGCGCCCTCCGGGACAGGGGCTACGAGCAGTACTTC

D gene: .
V gene: TRBV5-1
clone size: .
J gene: TRBJ2-5
CDR3 protein: CASSLKSTSRETQYF
CDR3 DNA: TGCGCCAGCAGCTTAAAGTCCACCTCCAGGGAGACCCAGTACTTC

D gene: TRBD1
V gene: TRBV5-4
clone size: .
J gene: TRBJ2-7
CDR3 protein: CASSSRDSYEQYF
CDR3 DNA: TGTGCCAGCAGCTCCCGGGACAGCTACGAGCAGTACTTC

D gene: .
V gene: TRBV11-3
clone size: .
J gene: TRBJ2-2
CDR3 protein: CASTVPVNTGELFF
CDR3 DNA: TGTGCCAGCACCGTTCCGGTGAACACCGGGGAGCTGTTTTTT

D gene: TRBD1
V gene: TRBV30
clone size: .
J gene: TRBJ1-2
CDR3 protein: CAWSGTGPDGYTF
CDR3 DNA: TGTGCCTGGAGTGGGACAGGTCCCGATGGCTACACCTTC

D gene: TRBD1
V gene: TRBV11-2
clone size: once
J gene: TRBJ1-2
CDR3 protein: CASSLPGTGGNYGYTF
CDR3 DNA: TGTGCCAGCAGCTTACCCGGGACAGGGGGTAACTATGGCTACACCTTC

D gene: .
V gene: TRBV5-6
clone size: .
J gene: TRBJ2-3
CDR3 protein: CASSFDSYYPDTQYF
CDR3 DNA: TGTGCCAGCAGCTTTGATAGTTATTACCCAGATACGCAGTATTTT

D gene: .
V gene: TRBV5-1
clone size: .
J gene: TRBJ1-5
CDR3 protein: CASSLGQLDQPQHF
CDR3 DNA: TGCGCCAGCAGCTTGGGACAGCTCGATCAGCCCCAGCATTTT

D gene: .
V gene: TRBV2
clone size: .
J gene: TRBJ1-5
CDR3 protein: CASRKQGISNQPQHF
CDR3 DNA: TGTGCCAGCAGAAAACAGGGTATTAGCAATCAGCCCCAGCATTTT

D gene: .
V gene: TRBV4-1
clone size: .
J gene: TRBJ2-3
CDR3 protein: CASSQDWSADTDTQYF
CDR3 DNA: TGCGCCAGCAGCCAAGATTGGAGCGCTGACACAGATACGCAGTATTTT

D gene: .
V gene: TRBV7-2
clone size: .
J gene: TRBJ2-6
CDR3 protein: CASRDSYGANVLTF
CDR3 DNA: TGTGCCAGCAGGGACAGTTATGGGGCCAACGTCCTGACTTTC

D gene: .
V gene: TRBV6-5
clone size: .
J gene: TRBJ1-6
CDR3 protein: CASLLSPLHF
CDR3 DNA: TGTGCCAGCCTCCTTTCACCCCTCCACTTT

D gene: TRBD1
V gene: TRBV28
clone size: .
J gene: TRBJ2-1
CDR3 protein: CASSQTGGNEQFF
CDR3 DNA: TGTGCCAGCAGCCAGACAGGGGGCAATGAGCAGTTCTTC

D gene: .
V gene: TRBV2
clone size: .
J gene: TRBJ2-2
CDR3 protein: CASSLTGELFF
CDR3 DNA: TGTGCCAGCAGTTTAACCGGGGAGCTGTTTTTT

D gene: .
V gene: TRBV28
clone size: .
J gene: TRBJ2-7
CDR3 protein: CASSSLVRGYEQYF
CDR3 DNA: TGTGCCAGCAGTTCCCTCGTTCGGGGCTACGAGCAGTACTTC

D gene: .
V gene: TRBV7-3
clone size: .
J gene: TRBJ1-5
CDR3 protein: CASSLGGSPQHF
CDR3 DNA: TGTGCCAGCAGCTTAGGGGGGAGCCCCCAGCATTTT

D gene: TRBD2
V gene: TRBV10-2
clone size: .
J gene: TRBJ2-1
CDR3 protein: CASSTSGKYNEQFF
CDR3 DNA: TGCGCCAGCAGTACGAGCGGGAAGTACAATGAGCAGTTCTTC

D gene: TRBD1
V gene: TRBV2
clone size: .
J gene: TRBJ1-5
CDR3 protein: CASSETTGRNQPQHF
CDR3 DNA: TGTGCCAGCAGTGAAACGACAGGGCGAAATCAGCCCCAGCATTTT

D gene: TRBD1
V gene: TRBV6-6
clone size: .
J gene: TRBJ1-2
CDR3 protein: CASSPPAGTGIPGYTF
CDR3 DNA: TGTGCCAGCAGTCCCCCGGCCGGGACAGGGATTCCCGGCTACACCTTC

D gene: .
V gene: TRBV18
clone size: .
J gene: TRBJ2-5
CDR3 protein: CASSPPEAEETQYF
CDR3 DNA: TGTGCCAGCTCACCACCGGAGGCGGAAGAGACCCAGTACTTC

D gene: .
V gene: TRBV6-5
clone size: .
J gene: TRBJ2-7
CDR3 protein: CASSLGGNYEQYF
CDR3 DNA: TGTGCCAGCAGTCTCGGGGGAAATTACGAGCAGTACTTC

D gene: TRBD1
V gene: TRBV27
clone size: .
J gene: TRBJ1-2
CDR3 protein: CASSPLTGGANYGYTF
CDR3 DNA: TGTGCCAGCAGTCCTCTAACAGGGGGAGCTAACTATGGCTACACCTTC